Given below is one T cell receptor (beta chain) in context. Its antigen is unidentified. The PCR made use of 60 Vbeta and 13 Jbeta primers. The protocol was immunoSEQ multiplex PCR, while the TCRdb copy is restricted to in-frame clones and leaves out a portion. The sample holds fewer than 200,000 clones, 80% to 90% seen once. From germline, CDR1 is LNHDA and CDR2 SQIVND (reference sequence). The CDR3 extends over 14 amino acids. Deletions cut 3 bases from V and 8 bases from J, with 16 bases between. This sample was taken from a study of cytomegalovirus exposure and HLA in healthy donors. Study-level findings and limits: Indistinguishability led to the exclusion of some V segments, TRBV6-2 and TRBV6-3 included. An Asian-associated ancestry cluster reportedly showed fewer N-insertions than the approximately 630-donor mean in a later analysis. A previous analysis found most TCR beta V segments productive roughly 87% or roughly 30% of the time. The majority of CMV-associated TCR beta chains were reported as apparently HLA-restricted in a later analysis.

This clonotype originated in a woman under 40 in good health and CMV-seropositive. The chain employs TRBV19 and TRBJ1-1; D call uncertain. The sequenced material came from PBMCs. The CDR3 loop is CASSITLAGSEAFF. The CDR3 DNA reads as TGTGCCAGTAGTATCACGCTAGCGGGGTCGGAAGCTTTCTTT.